The source of this TCR beta chain is a study of T cell responses to AZD1222 COVID-19 vaccine. Findings of the study overall: Spike-specific TCR breadth and depth went up after people got two AZD1222 doses. CD4 TCRs associated with vaccination spanned spike, dominating at 160-218 and 743-854.

CDR3 length: 15 residues. The trim removed 3 bases at V and 9 bases at J, leaving 7 bases unmatched. The germline CDR1 and CDR2 sequences are MNHEY and SMNVEV (reference sequence). The protocol was immunoSEQ multiplex PCR, while the TCRdb copy is restricted to in-frame clones and leaves out a portion. The sample has some 110,000 clones; 88% are singletons. This clone was seen a few times. As yet, its antigen is unknown. J is TRBJ2-1 and V is TRBV27; 11 bases line up with TRBD2. Sample: peripheral blood, taken on day 0 of AZD1222 vaccination. This TCR was recovered from an adult in good health. The CDR3 region is CASSFTSGRGTEQFF. The CDR3 DNA reads as TGTGCCAGCAGTTTCACTAGCGGGAGAGGGACTGAGCAGTTCTTC.